The next 3 T cell receptor beta chains were all read from a single sample in a study of T cell responses to AZD1222 COVID-19 vaccine. Sequencing was performed with immunoSEQ multiplex PCR; in TCRdb, only in-frame clones are kept and a portion is missing. The table shows about 86,000 clones, with roughly nine tenths occurring only once. The sequences come from peripheral blood, collected on day 0 of AZD1222 vaccination. These TCRs come from an adult in good health.

This chain connects TRBV25-1 to TRBJ2-2; TRBD1 matches at 10 bases. The CDR3 totals 15 residues. Trimming at V came to 4 bases and at J to 5 bases, leaving 4 bases not matched to a gene. Germline loops: CDR1 MGHDK, CDR2 SYGVNS. The chain's CDR3 is CASSGRQGATGELFF. CDR3 coding DNA: TGTGCCAGCAGTGGACGACAGGGGGCAACCGGGGAGCTGTTTTTT.

The chain joins TRBV10-1 to TRBJ2-2; no clear D. V was pared by 2 bases and J by 4 bases, with 5 bases between. This CDR3 comprises 13 residues. CDR1 and CDR2 (germline): WNHNN, SYGVQD (reference sequence). The DNA of the CDR3 is TGCGCCAGCAGTGAGCAGGCCACCGGGGAGCTGTTTTTT. Encoded protein: CASSEQATGELFF.

This clone has just a few counts. V usage is TRBV25-1 and J usage is TRBJ2-2; 7 bases are a match to TRBD1. This CDR3 has 14 residues. V gave up 4 bases and J gave up 5 bases; unmatched junction bases: 4. In germline, CDR1 is MGHDK, CDR2 SYGVNS. CDR3 coding DNA: TGTGCCAGCAGTGGACAGGGTCGGACCGGGGAGCTGTTTTTT. This encodes CASSGQGRTGELFF.